The rows below give T cell receptor beta chains drawn from one sample of a study. TCRdb fed the reads into MiXCR, producing one record per CDR3 protein. The sample lists 15,000 or so distinct CDR3 sequences; approximately 30% were seen once. Source material: blood. These receptors were taken from a human donor. The CDR3 runs from the conserved cysteine through the conserved F or W. D genes are given only for firm matches. Some rows mark clone size as missing; the rest say once, few, many or name a class of expanded clone.

>12|TRBJ1-2|-|TRBV6-4|-
CALRGTRHPSTF
TGTGCCCTCAGGGGTACCCGTCACCCCTCCACCTTC
>16|TRBJ2-2|-|TRBV7-9|many
CASSPRHSRDTGELFF
TGTGCCAGCAGCCCGAGACATTCCCGAGACACCGGGGAGCTGTTTTTT
>14|TRBJ1-4|-|TRBV4-3|many
CATGGTRGNGKLFF
TGCGCCACCGGAGGGACCCGGGGAAATGGAAAACTGTTTTTT
>18|TRBJ1-6|-|TRBV4-3|many
CASSQEVTGSSYNSPLHF
TGCGCCAGCAGCCAAGAAGTAACAGGGAGCTCCTATAATTCACCCCTCCACTTT
>16|TRBJ2-6|TRBD2|TRBV2|-
CASSRTSPSGANVLTF
TGTGCCAGCTCCCGGACTAGCCCATCTGGGGCCAACGTCCTGACTTTC
>14|TRBJ1-5|-|TRBV30|-
CAWSGGQGNQPQHF
TGTGCCTGGAGTGGTGGGCAGGGCAATCAGCCCCAGCATTTT
>16|TRBJ1-1|-|TRBV25-1|many
CASESPLRGRNTEAFF
TGTGCCAGCGAATCCCCCTTGCGGGGGAGGAACACTGAAGCTTTCTTT
>13|TRBJ1-1|-|TRBV7-8|many
CASSSRRNTEAFF
TGTGCCAGCAGCTCTCGCAGGAACACTGAAGCTTTCTTT
>19|TRBJ2-3|TRBD2|TRBV18|medium-sized
CASSPPLGLAGDSADTQYF
TGTGCCAGCTCACCACCGCTCGGACTAGCGGGAGACTCTGCAGATACGCAGTATTTT
>17|TRBJ2-3|TRBD2|TRBV20-1|many
CSASFLAGMSSTDTQYF
TGCAGTGCTAGCTTCCTAGCGGGCATGAGTAGCACAGATACGCAGTATTTT
>13|TRBJ1-2|-|TRBV6-2/TRBV6-3|many
CASSSGTFYGYTF
TGTGCCAGCAGTTCCGGGACTTTTTATGGCTACACCTTC
>16|TRBJ1-5|-|TRBV4-3|-
CASSQEHFGINQPQHF
TGCGCCAGCAGCCAAGAGCATTTTGGAATCAATCAGCCCCAGCATTTT
>19|TRBJ2-2|-|TRBV4-2|many
CASSQVMGLASRDTGELFF
TGTGCCAGCAGCCAAGTGATGGGTCTAGCGTCAAGGGACACCGGGGAGCTGTTTTTT
>15|TRBJ2-3|-|TRBV4-2|few
CASSQRGGRTDTQYF
TGTGCCAGCAGCCAGAGGGGTGGGCGGACAGATACGCAGTATTTT
>12|TRBJ2-5|-|TRBV29-1|-
CSVLWGGETQYF
TGCAGCGTCCTCTGGGGGGGCGAGACCCAGTACTTC
>15|TRBJ2-7|-|TRBV11-2|many
CASSLESSGSYEQYF
TGTGCCAGCAGCTTAGAATCGTCGGGCTCCTACGAGCAGTACTTC
>15|TRBJ1-2|TRBD1|TRBV29-1|many
CSAIRGQGVGYGYTF
TGCAGCGCCATAAGAGGACAGGGGGTAGGCTATGGCTACACCTTC
>17|TRBJ1-4|TRBD1|TRBV4-3|-
CASSQESLQGLEEKLFF
TGCGCCAGCAGCCAAGAATCCCTACAGGGGTTGGAGGAAAAACTGTTTTTT
>15|TRBJ2-3|-|TRBV29-1|medium-sized
CSVDGSGARTDTQYF
TGCAGCGTTGATGGGTCGGGCGCTCGCACAGATACGCAGTATTTT
>14|TRBJ2-1|-|TRBV4-2|few
CASSQDRLAPEQFF
TGTGCCAGCAGCCAAGATCGGCTAGCTCCCGAGCAGTTCTTC
>15|TRBJ2-5|TRBD1|TRBV4-1|-
CASSQGTGGQETQYF
TGCGCCAGCAGCCAAGGGACAGGGGGCCAAGAGACCCAGTACTTC
>15|TRBJ2-5|-|TRBV4-2|many
CASSQDLEIQETQYF
TGTGCCAGCAGCCAAGATTTAGAAATCCAAGAGACCCAGTACTTC
>16|TRBJ2-3|TRBD2|TRBV29-1|-
CSVKPPSGSSADTQYF
TGCAGCGTGAAACCCCCTAGCGGGAGTAGTGCAGATACGCAGTATTTT
>17|TRBJ1-1|TRBD1|TRBV20-1|-
CSAYWTGKGRLDTEAFF
TGCAGTGCTTATTGGACAGGGAAGGGGAGGCTGGACACTGAAGCTTTCTTT
>20|TRBJ1-1|-|TRBV4-3|many
CASSQELTGTPGVMNTEAFF
TGCGCCAGCAGCCAAGAGTTAACGGGGACGCCGGGTGTAATGAACACTGAAGCTTTCTTT
>12|TRBJ2-3|-|TRBV29-1|-
CSVEGTTDTQYF
TGCAGCGTTGAAGGCACGACAGATACGCAGTATTTT
>15|TRBJ2-1|-|TRBV6-2/TRBV6-3|-
CASRDGFLSYNEQFF
TGTGCCAGCAGGGATGGGTTTCTCTCCTACAATGAGCAGTTCTTC
>12|TRBJ2-5|-|TRBV29-1|medium-sized
CSVQSTQETQYF
TGCAGCGTACAGTCCACACAAGAGACCCAGTACTTC
>14|TRBJ2-5|-|TRBV3-1|medium-sized
CASSPTLGQETQYF
TGTGCCAGCAGCCCGACGTTGGGACAAGAGACCCAGTACTTC
>13|TRBJ2-7|-|TRBV30|once
CALRHGGRHEQYF
TGTGCCCTGCGCCATGGAGGGAGGCACGAGCAGTACTTC
>13|TRBJ2-7|TRBD2|TRBV6-6|-
CASSLTSGREQYF
TGTGCCAGCAGTTTGACTAGCGGGAGGGAGCAGTACTTC
>16|TRBJ1-4|-|TRBV4-2|many
CASSQASRATNEKLFF
TGTGCCAGCAGCCAAGCAAGCCGAGCAACTAATGAAAAACTGTTTTTT
>14|TRBJ1-2|-|TRBV18|many
CASSPARGGDGYTF
TGTGCCAGCTCACCGGCGCGAGGAGGGGATGGCTACACCTTC
>15|TRBJ2-1|TRBD2|TRBV12-3/TRBV12-4|medium-sized
CASSSRTSGRDEQFF
TGTGCCAGCAGTTCTCGGACTAGCGGGAGAGATGAGCAGTTCTTC
>15|TRBJ2-7|TRBD2|TRBV4-3|many
CASSQGASGFYEQYF
TGCGCCAGCAGCCAAGGGGCTAGCGGGTTCTACGAGCAGTACTTC
>11|TRBJ2-5|-|TRBV18|medium-sized
CASSPQETQYF
TGTGCCAGCTCACCACAAGAGACCCAGTACTTC
>16|TRBJ1-1|-|TRBV20-1|-
CSASSPRGERDTEAFF
TGCAGTGCCAGCTCACCAAGGGGGGAGCGGGACACTGAAGCTTTCTTT
>13|TRBJ2-2|-|TRBV28|-
CASSHRNTGELFF
TGTGCCAGCAGTCACAGGAACACCGGGGAGCTGTTTTTT
>17|TRBJ2-6|-|TRBV20-1|many
CSARDLGGHAGANVLTF
TGCAGTGCTAGAGATCTTGGTGGCCATGCTGGGGCCAACGTCCTGACTTTC
>12|TRBJ1-2|-|TRBV20-1|many
CSAQAGHLLYTF
TGCAGTGCCCAAGCGGGCCATCTCCTCTACACCTTC
>14|TRBJ2-7|-|TRBV4-1|-
CASSQDWGSNEQYF
TGCGCCAGCAGCCAAGATTGGGGGAGCAACGAGCAGTACTTC
>13|TRBJ1-6|TRBD1|TRBV29-1|-
CSVLDRPGSPLHF
TGCAGCGTTCTGGACAGGCCTGGATCACCCCTCCACTTT
>17|TRBJ2-2|-|TRBV12-5|few
CASGLLSYRVAAGELFF
TGTGCTAGTGGTTTGCTCTCATACAGGGTCGCCGCCGGGGAGCTGTTTTTT
>13|TRBJ2-2|-|TRBV4-3|medium-sized
CASSQDRGGELFF
TGCGCCAGCAGCCAAGATCGTGGCGGGGAGCTGTTTTTT
>14|TRBJ1-4|-|TRBV4-3|many
CASSPGQANEKLFF
TGCGCCAGCAGCCCGGGACAAGCTAATGAAAAACTGTTTTTT
>18|TRBJ2-2|-|TRBV4-3|-
CASSQIGRGGAKGGELFF
TGCGCCAGCAGCCAAATCGGTAGAGGGGGGGCCAAAGGCGGGGAGCTGTTTTTT
>17|TRBJ2-7|TRBD2|TRBV4-3|-
CASSQDGLAGDSYEQYF
TGCGCCAGCAGCCAAGATGGACTAGCGGGAGATTCCTACGAGCAGTACTTC
>15|TRBJ1-2|TRBD1|TRBV7-7|medium-sized
CASSFQRDRGDGYTF
TGTGCTAGCAGCTTCCAGAGAGACAGGGGTGATGGCTACACCTTC
>14|TRBJ2-7|-|TRBV6-2/TRBV6-3|medium-sized
CASMKGSKTYEQYF
TGTGCCAGCATGAAAGGAAGCAAAACCTACGAGCAGTACTTC
>13|TRBJ1-4|-|TRBV29-1|-
CSVRAPANEKLFF
TGCAGCGTGCGGGCCCCAGCTAATGAAAAACTGTTTTTT
>14|TRBJ2-5|-|TRBV14|many
CASSRAGVDETQYF
TGTGCCAGCAGCCGGGCAGGAGTAGACGAGACCCAGTACTTC
>17|TRBJ2-7|-|TRBV4-3|many
CASSQTRDFLRSYEQYF
TGCGCCAGCAGCCAAACGCGGGACTTTTTGCGCTCCTACGAGCAGTACTTC
>19|TRBJ2-3|TRBD2|TRBV29-1|-
CSVEEVLAGGPQGTDTQYF
TGCAGCGTTGAAGAAGTCCTAGCGGGAGGGCCGCAAGGCACAGATACGCAGTATTTT
>16|TRBJ2-3|TRBD2|TRBV4-2|many
CASSQAGKRETDTQYF
TGTGCCAGCAGCCAAGCCGGGAAGCGGGAGACAGATACGCAGTATTTT
>14|TRBJ2-7|-|TRBV29-1|few
CSVERDTVSYEQYF
TGCAGCGTTGAGAGGGACACCGTCAGCTACGAGCAGTACTTC